This TCR beta chain came from a study of regulatory dendritic cells for organ transplantation (dated 2017 in TCRdb). Broadly, across the study: The TCRbeta repertoires of sorted naive and memory CD4+ and CD8+ T cells were sequenced before and after allostimulation with regulatory or mature dendritic cells. Broad study findings and their caveats: Allostimulation expanded memory CD8+ clones in both subjects, but regulatory dendritic cells appeared to induce more limited expansion than mature dendritic cells. Only a couple of subjects were sequenced, and the authors noted considerable between-individual heterogeneity in the alloreactive memory CD8+ T cell pool. Among the resting subsets, memory CD8+ T cells contained the most alloreactive TCR clonotypes. The repertoires of naive CD4+ and CD8+ T cells were highly diverse, while memory cell repertoires were less diverse, with memory CD8+ cells being the most oligoclonal.

Cut back by 1 base and 3 bases, the V and J ends lie 13 bases apart. Its CDR3 holds 15 amino acids, cysteine through phenylalanine. The retained sequence is limited to the CDR3, 45 bases, with the frame set at the first base. Via the germline V gene, CDR1 is MNHNS and CDR2 SASEGT. Naive T cells were sorted as CD45RA+ and memory T cells as CD45RO+ CD4+ or CD8+ cells by FACS. The T cells used for TCR sequencing were obtained from a couple of healthy control subjects. Unstimulated sorted T cell subsets served as baseline controls for the mixed lymphocyte reactions. Genomic DNA was extracted with the Qiagen DNeasy Blood & Tissue Kit. TCRbeta CDR3 regions were amplified by multiplexed two-step PCR using Vbeta-specific forward primers and Jbeta-specific reverse primers. Through the immunoSEQ service, the TCRbeta libraries were run on an Illumina instrument for sequencing. Per the source publication's procedure: V, D and J genes were assigned using IMGT annotation, and counts were corrected for multiplex PCR bias using synthetic CDR3 analogues. In the immunoSEQ Analyzer, repertoire clonality was calculated as one minus the normalized Shannon entropy. Fisher's exact test with Benjamini-Hochberg false discovery rate control was used to define clonal expansion, with two-tailed P<0.01. Not all clones reach the TCRdb copy of this immuneACCESS table, which keeps in-frame sequences only. Checked studies attribute under half of the gap to unresolved V genes and leave the rest unexplained. V and J calls and clone size come straight from that table; D and trimming were deduced from the DNA. The sample profile shows 29,000 or so clones; 60% to 80% of them were found once. The ten largest clones capture 2% to 2.5% of the sample.

Regarding this clone: This clone's antigen is unknown. No much larger clone is present one base from it, and per-base qualities are unavailable.

This sequence uses TRBV6-1 and TRBJ2-7, with the D gene not clear enough to name. This receptor was identified in a human donor in good health. Source material: memory CD4+ T cells from blood. The sample's cell subset or site label is to be understood as: CD45RO+ memory T cells. The CDR3 region has the sequence CASSEDWFGGYEQYF. Read as DNA, the sequence is TGTGCCAGCAGTGAAGATTGGTTTGGCGGCTACGAGCAGTACTTC.